There are a few counts of the clone carrying this T cell receptor (beta chain). These data are taken from a study of response to subunit inactivated influenza vaccine. Germline lookup yields CDR1 SGHAT and CDR2 FQNNGV. V lost 1 base, J lost 0 bases, and 7 bases lay in between. This CDR3 has 14 amino acids. TCRdb redid the calling of the RT-PCR reads with MiXCR, one entry per CDR3 protein. Of roughly 620,000 distinct CDR3 sequences listed, around 11% are singletons. These sequences were also reported in another study, on T cells expressing NK-cell markers. Turning to that study: The cDNA for TCR beta came from 5'RACE template switching with UMIs.

The rearrangement uses TRBV11-2 and TRBJ2-7, with D unclear. The material sequenced was PBMCs from blood, taken on the day of vaccination. The sequence was collected from a man aged 50 to 60 who received an inactivated influenza vaccine. CDR3 in DNA: TGTGCCAGCAGCTTAGCTCCACTCTCCTACGAGCAGTACTTC. This codes for CASSLAPLSYEQYF.